This paragraph reports one T cell receptor (beta chain). The sample is drawn from a study of long-term antiretroviral therapy in people with HIV. immunoSEQ v3.0 was run at survey level. Sequenced by immunoSEQ multiplex PCR; TCRdb stores in-frame clones only, minus some. The sample records 25,000 to 35,000 clones, 85% to 90% being singletons. With 5 bases clipped from V and 5 bases from J, the junction kept 8 bases outside the gene matches. CDR1 and CDR2 from the germline V gene are SGHTA and FQGNSA. This CDR3 comprises 15 residues. The TCR sequence derives from a man aged 50-60 years with HIV. The gene calls are TRBV7-2 and TRBJ1-5, with TRBD1 matching 8 bases. The sample here was unsorted PBMCs, taken 3.2 years before starting antiretroviral therapy. The CDR3 protein is CASSADRGRDQPQHF. The CDR3, as DNA: TGTGCCAGCAGCGCAGACAGGGGCCGCGATCAGCCCCAGCATTTT.